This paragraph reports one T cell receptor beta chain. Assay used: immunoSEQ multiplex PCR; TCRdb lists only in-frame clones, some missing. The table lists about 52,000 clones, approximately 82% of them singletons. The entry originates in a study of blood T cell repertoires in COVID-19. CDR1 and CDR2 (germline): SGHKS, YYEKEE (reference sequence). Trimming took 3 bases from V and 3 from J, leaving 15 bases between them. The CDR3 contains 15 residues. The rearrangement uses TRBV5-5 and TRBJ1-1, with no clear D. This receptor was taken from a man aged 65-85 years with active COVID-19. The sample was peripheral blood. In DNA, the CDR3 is TGTGCCAGCAGCTCTGGCCTGATCGGGGACACTGAAGCTTTCTTT. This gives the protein CASSSGLIGDTEAFF.